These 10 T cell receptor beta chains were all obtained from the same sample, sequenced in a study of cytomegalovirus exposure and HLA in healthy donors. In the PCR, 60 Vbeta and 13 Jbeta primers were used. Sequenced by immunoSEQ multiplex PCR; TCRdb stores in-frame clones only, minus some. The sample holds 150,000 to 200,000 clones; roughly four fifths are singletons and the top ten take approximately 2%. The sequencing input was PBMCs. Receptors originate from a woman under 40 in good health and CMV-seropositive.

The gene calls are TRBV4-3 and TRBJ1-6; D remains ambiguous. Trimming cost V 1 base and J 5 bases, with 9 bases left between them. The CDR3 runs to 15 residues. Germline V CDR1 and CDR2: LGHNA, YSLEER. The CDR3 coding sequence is TGCGCCAGCAGCCAAGGGCGGCTGGATAATTCACCCCTCCACTTT. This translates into CASSQGRLDNSPLHF.

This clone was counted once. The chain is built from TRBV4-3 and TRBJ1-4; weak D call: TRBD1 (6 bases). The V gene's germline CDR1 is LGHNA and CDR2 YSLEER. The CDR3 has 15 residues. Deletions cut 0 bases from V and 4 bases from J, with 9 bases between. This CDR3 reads CASSQDGTSNEKLFF. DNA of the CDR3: TGCGCCAGCAGCCAAGATGGGACAAGTAATGAAAAACTGTTTTTT.

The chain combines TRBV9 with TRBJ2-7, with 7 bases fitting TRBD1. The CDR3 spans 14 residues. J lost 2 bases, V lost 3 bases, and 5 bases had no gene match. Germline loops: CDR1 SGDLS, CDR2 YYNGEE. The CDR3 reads CASSEGAVPYEQYF. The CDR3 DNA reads TGTGCCAGCAGCGAGGGGGCGGTACCCTACGAGCAGTACTTC.

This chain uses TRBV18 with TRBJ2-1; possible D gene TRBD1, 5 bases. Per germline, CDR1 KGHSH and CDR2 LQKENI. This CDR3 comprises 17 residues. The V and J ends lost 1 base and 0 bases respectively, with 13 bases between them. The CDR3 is CASSPRATASSYNEQFF. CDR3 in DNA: TGTGCCAGCTCACCACGAGCGACAGCAAGCTCCTACAATGAGCAGTTCTTC.

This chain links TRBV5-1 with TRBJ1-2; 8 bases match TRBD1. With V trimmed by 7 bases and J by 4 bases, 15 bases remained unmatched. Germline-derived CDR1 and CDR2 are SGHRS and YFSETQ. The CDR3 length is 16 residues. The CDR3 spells CASSGGGTGNFYGYTF. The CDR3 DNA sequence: TGCGCCAGCTCCGGGGGAGGGACAGGCAATTTCTATGGCTACACCTTC.

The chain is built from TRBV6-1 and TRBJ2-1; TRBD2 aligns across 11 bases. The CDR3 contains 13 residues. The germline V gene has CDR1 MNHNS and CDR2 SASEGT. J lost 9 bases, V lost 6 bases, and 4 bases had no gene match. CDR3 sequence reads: CASRIAGGGEQFF. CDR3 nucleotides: TGTGCCAGCAGGATAGCGGGAGGGGGTGAGCAGTTCTTC.

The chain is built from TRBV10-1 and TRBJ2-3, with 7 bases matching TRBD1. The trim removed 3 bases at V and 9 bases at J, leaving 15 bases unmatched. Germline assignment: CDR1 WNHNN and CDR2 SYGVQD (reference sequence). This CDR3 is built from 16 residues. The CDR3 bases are TGCGCCAGCAGTGATGAGAAGGGGGCGCCAGGACGCACGCAGTATTTT. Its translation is CASSDEKGAPGRTQYF.

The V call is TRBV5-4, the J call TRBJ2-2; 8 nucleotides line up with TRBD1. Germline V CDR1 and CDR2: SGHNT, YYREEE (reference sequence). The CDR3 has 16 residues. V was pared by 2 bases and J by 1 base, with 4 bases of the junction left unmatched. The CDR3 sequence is CASSLLDRVNTGELFF. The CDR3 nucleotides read TGTGCCAGCAGCTTACTGGACAGGGTGAACACCGGGGAGCTGTTTTTT.

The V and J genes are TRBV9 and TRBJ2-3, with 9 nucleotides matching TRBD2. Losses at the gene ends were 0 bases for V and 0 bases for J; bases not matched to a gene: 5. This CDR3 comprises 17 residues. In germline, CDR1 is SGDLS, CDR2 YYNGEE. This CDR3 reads CASSVALTSGSTDTQYF. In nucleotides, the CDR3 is TGTGCCAGCAGCGTAGCACTTACTAGCGGGAGCACAGATACGCAGTATTTT.

The CDR3 reads CASSFALGGAEAFF. The CDR3 nucleotides read TGTGCCAGCAGTTTCGCCTTAGGCGGAGCTGAAGCTTTCTTT. The chain uses TRBV27 and TRBJ1-1; the D is unclear. The CDR3 is 14 residues long. Germline V gene lookup returns CDR1 MNHEY and CDR2 SMNVEV (reference sequence). Between the trimmed V and J ends, which lost 3 bases and 6 bases, there was a span of 14 bases.